This T cell receptor (beta chain) was sequenced in a study of PD-1 blockade in classical Hodgkin lymphoma. This clone was picked up a small number of times. The CDR3 runs 13 residues. V gave up 5 bases and J gave up 7 bases, with 14 bases separating them. Germline V gene sequence: CDR1 MDHEN, CDR2 SYDVKM. Following autologous stem cell transplantation, relapse occurred in every patient, and exposure to brentuximab vedotin varied. Assay used: immunoSEQ multiplex PCR; TCRdb lists only in-frame clones, some missing. The data hold some 150,000 clones, with under 85% observed a single time. This clonotype was sampled from a human donor with classical Hodgkin lymphoma. Sequenced here: peripheral blood mononuclear cells (PBMCs), sampled before the second cycle of nivolumab. This chain links TRBV28 with TRBJ1-1, with TRBD1 as a possible D gene (6 bases). The CDR3 spells CASSQGGNGEAFF. CDR3 nucleotides: TGTGCCAGCAGTCAAGGGGGAAACGGTGAAGCTTTCTTT.